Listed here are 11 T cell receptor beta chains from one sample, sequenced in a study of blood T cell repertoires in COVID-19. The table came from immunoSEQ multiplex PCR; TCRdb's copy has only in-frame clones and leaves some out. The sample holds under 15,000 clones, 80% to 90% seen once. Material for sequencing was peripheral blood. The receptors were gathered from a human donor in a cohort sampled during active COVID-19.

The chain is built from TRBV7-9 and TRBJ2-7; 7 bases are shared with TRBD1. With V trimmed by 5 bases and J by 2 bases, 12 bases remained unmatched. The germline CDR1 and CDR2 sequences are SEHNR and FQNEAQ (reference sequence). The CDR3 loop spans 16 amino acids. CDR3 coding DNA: TGTGCCAGCAGCCCGCAATTTACAGGGGCGGCCTACGAGCAGTACTTC. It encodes CASSPQFTGAAYEQYF.

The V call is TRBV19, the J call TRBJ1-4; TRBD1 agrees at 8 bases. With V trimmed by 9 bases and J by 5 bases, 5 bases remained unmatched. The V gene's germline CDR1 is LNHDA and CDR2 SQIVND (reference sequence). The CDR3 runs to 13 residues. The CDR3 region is CASRTGWNEKLFF. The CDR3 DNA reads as TGTGCCAGCCGGACAGGGTGGAATGAAAAACTGTTTTTT.

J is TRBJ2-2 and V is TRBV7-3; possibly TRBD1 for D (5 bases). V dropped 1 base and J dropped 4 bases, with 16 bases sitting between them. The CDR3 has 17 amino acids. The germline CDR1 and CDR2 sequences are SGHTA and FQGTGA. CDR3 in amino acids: CASSLMVWGHPTGELFF. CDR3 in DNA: TGTGCCAGCAGCTTAATGGTGTGGGGCCACCCCACCGGGGAGCTGTTTTTT.

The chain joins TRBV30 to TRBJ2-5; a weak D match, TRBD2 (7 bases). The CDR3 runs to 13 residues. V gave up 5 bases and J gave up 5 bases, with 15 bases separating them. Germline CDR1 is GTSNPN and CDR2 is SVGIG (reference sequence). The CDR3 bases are TGTGCCTGGCGGTGGGGGGGGCTGGAGACCCAGTACTTC. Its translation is CAWRWGGLETQYF.

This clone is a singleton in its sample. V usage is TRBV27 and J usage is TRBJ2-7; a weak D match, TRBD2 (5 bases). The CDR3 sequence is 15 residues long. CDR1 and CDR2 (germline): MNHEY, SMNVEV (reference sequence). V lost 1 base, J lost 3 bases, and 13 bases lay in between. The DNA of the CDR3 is TGTGCCAGCAGTTTATTGCCGGGTCGGGGCTACGAGCAGTACTTC. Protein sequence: CASSLLPGRGYEQYF.

Here the CDR3 DNA reads TGTGCCAGCAGCCCGCGGGGGTCCTACAATGAGCAGTTCTTC. Amino acids: CASSPRGSYNEQFF. V gene TRBV3-1 (or the pseudogene TRBV3-2) combines with J gene TRBJ2-1; 7 bases agree with TRBD2. V was clipped by 4 bases and J by 1 base; unmatched bases: 1. CDR1 and CDR2 from the germline V gene are LGHDT and YNNKEL (reference sequence). The CDR3 is 14 residues long.

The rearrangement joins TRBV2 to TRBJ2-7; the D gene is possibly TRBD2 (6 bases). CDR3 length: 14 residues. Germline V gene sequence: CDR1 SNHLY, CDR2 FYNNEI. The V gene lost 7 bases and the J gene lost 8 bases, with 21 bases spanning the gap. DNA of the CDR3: TGTGCCAGCATAGCCGGGACTGGGACCCTAAAGCAGTACTTC. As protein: CASIAGTGTLKQYF.

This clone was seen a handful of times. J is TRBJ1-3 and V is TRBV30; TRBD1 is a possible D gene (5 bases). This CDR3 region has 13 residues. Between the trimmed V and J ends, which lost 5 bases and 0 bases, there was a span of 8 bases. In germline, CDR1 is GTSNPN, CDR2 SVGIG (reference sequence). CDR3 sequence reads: CAWAQGSGNTIYF. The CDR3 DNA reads TGTGCCTGGGCCCAGGGCTCTGGAAACACCATATATTTT.

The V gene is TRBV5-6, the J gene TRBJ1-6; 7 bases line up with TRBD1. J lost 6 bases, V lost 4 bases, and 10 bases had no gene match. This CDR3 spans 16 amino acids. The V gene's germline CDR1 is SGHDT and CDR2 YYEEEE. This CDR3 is CASSRPKGQPNSPLHF. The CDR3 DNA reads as TGTGCCAGCAGCAGACCTAAGGGACAGCCTAATTCACCCCTCCACTTT.

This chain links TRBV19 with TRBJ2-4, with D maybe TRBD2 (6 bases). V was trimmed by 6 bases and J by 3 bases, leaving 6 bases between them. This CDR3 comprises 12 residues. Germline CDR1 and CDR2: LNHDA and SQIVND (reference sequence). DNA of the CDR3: TGTGCCAGTAGGGACTACAAAAACATTCAGTACTTC. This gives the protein CASRDYKNIQYF.

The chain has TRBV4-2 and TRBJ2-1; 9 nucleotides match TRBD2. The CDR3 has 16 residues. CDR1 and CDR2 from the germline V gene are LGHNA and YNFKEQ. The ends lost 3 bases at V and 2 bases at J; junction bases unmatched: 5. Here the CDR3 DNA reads TGTGCCAGCAGCCAGGAAACTAGCGGGCCCTACAATGAGCAGTTCTTC. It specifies CASSQETSGPYNEQFF.